This TCR beta chain was retrieved from a study of T cells in Graves' hyperthyroidism and ophthalmopathy. The V gene end was trimmed by 6 bases and the J gene end by 2 bases; junction bases not matched to a gene: 10. CDR1 MDHEN and CDR2 SYDVKM come from the germline V gene. The CDR3 has 17 amino acids. Patients were excluded for uncontrolled infection, other autoimmune disease, pregnancy or lactation. Comment on this clonotype: The antigen remains unidentified.

RNA transcripts yielded amplified TCR beta CDR3 regions. The HTBI set primed first-round TCR CDR3 RT-PCR. TCRdb fed the multiplex PCR reads into MiXCR, producing one record per CDR3 protein. The sample includes about 420,000 distinct CDR3 sequences, about an eighth of them seen just once. Study-level findings and limits: Ophthalmopathy onset followed model prediction by a median approximately 7 months.

The receptor was derived from a woman aged 18-29 years with Graves' hyperthyroidism. The sequenced sample was blood. The chain uses TRBV28 and TRBJ2-7; 13 bases map to TRBD2. DNA for the CDR3: TGTGCCAGCAGAGCCCGGACTAGCGGGAGTTCCCCCTACGAGCAGTACTTC. Protein product: CASRARTSGSSPYEQYF.